The entry below describes one TCR beta chain. The CDR3 spans 13 residues. Germline V CDR1 and CDR2: DFQATT, SNEGSKA (reference sequence). The sample is drawn from a study of T cells expressing NK-cell markers. The overall study: Cells sorted as CD3+CD56+NKG2C+, CD3+CD56+NKG2C- and CD3+CD56-NKG2C+ T cells supplied the TCR beta repertoires.

Following a re-call of the 5' RACE reads, TCRdb has one entry per CDR3 protein and lacks DNA. In all, the sample yields about 170,000 distinct CDR3 sequences. The specimen was blood T cells: a sorted CD56 or NKG2C T cell subset, CD4+ or CD8+ T cells, or bulk PBMC T cells (not recorded which). This TCR was sampled from a man aged 18-70 years in good health. The V and J genes are TRBV20-1 and TRBJ2-7; TCRdb's D call of TRBD1 is untestable without DNA. The CDR3 loop is CSARGRGRYEQYF.